These T cell receptor beta chains were read from a single sample in a study of T-cell reconstitution after alpha-beta-depleted transplantation in children. TCRdb redid the calling of the PCR reads with MiXCR, one entry per CDR3 protein. This table holds about 420,000 distinct CDR3 sequences, roughly a tenth found once. This specimen was PBMCs from the stem cell graft donor, taken from the stem cell graft. Source of these receptors: a human donor who donated a stem cell graft to a child with acute myeloid leukemia. Each CDR3 is given with its conserved first and last residue. A D gene is named only where the DNA matches it firmly. Expanded clones are given a class, and other clones once, few, many or no size at all.

v_call	j_call	clone_size	d_call	cdr3_aa	cdr3_nt
TRBV7-2	TRBJ2-2	-	TRBD1	CASSLGGTGAWTGELFF	TGTGCCAGCAGCTTAGGGGGGACAGGGGCATGGACCGGGGAGCTGTTTTTT
TRBV2	TRBJ1-5	few	-	CASSEWENQPQHF	TGTGCCAGCAGTGAATGGGAGAATCAGCCCCAGCATTTT
TRBV28	TRBJ2-5	-	-	CASSLHQTGRETQYF	TGTGCCAGCAGTTTACACCAGACAGGAAGAGAGACCCAGTACTTC
TRBV5-6	TRBJ2-1	many	TRBD2	CASSGIAGSSYNEQFF	TGTGCCAGCAGCGGGATAGCGGGGAGCTCCTACAATGAGCAGTTCTTC
TRBV3-1	TRBJ2-5	-	TRBD2	CASSQFSGGHQETQYF	TGTGCCAGCAGCCAATTTAGCGGGGGGCACCAAGAGACCCAGTACTTC
TRBV6-5	TRBJ1-1	-	-	CASSYSSRGIGNEAFF	TGTGCCAGCAGTTACTCGAGCAGGGGTATCGGCAATGAAGCTTTCTTT
TRBV5-6	TRBJ2-7	-	TRBD1	CASRYRDRATHEQYF	TGTGCCAGCAGGTACCGGGACAGGGCGACCCACGAGCAGTACTTC
TRBV4-1	TRBJ2-4	many	-	CASSHRAGLAKNIQYF	TGCGCCAGCAGCCACCGGGCAGGACTAGCCAAAAACATTCAGTACTTC
TRBV29-1	TRBJ1-1	few	-	CSGYSGVASNTEAFF	TGCAGCGGGTATTCAGGCGTCGCGTCGAACACTGAAGCTTTCTTT
TRBV12-3/TRBV12-4	TRBJ1-2	-	-	CASGYYTF	TGTGCCAGCGGTTACTACACCTTC
TRBV12-3/TRBV12-4	TRBJ2-1	-	-	CASSPFLGGPGNEQFF	TGTGCCAGCAGCCCCTTTTTGGGGGGGCCGGGGAATGAGCAGTTCTTC
TRBV20-1	TRBJ2-7	few	TRBD1	CSAIPPGQGREQYF	TGCAGTGCTATACCTCCGGGACAGGGGAGGGAGCAGTACTTC
TRBV19	TRBJ2-2	few	-	CASSTLSTGELFF	TGTGCCAGTAGTACCTTATCGACCGGGGAGCTGTTTTTT
TRBV2	TRBJ2-5	few	TRBD2	CAIQGGPSASGGADQETQYF	TGTGCCATCCAGGGGGGGCCCTCGGCTAGCGGGGGGGCTGACCAAGAGACCCAGTACTTC
TRBV18	TRBJ2-1	few	TRBD2	CASSPGFGRALNEQFF	TGTGCCAGCTCACCAGGGTTCGGGAGGGCCTTAAATGAGCAGTTCTTC
TRBV29-1	TRBJ1-4	many	-	CSVAITGTEKLFF	TGCAGCGTTGCAATAACAGGGACCGAAAAACTGTTTTTT
TRBV20-1	TRBJ2-1	-	TRBD2	CSARSSSGSNEQFF	TGCAGTGCTAGATCATCCAGCGGGAGCAATGAGCAGTTCTTC
TRBV29-1	TRBJ2-1	few	TRBD2	CSVPAGRGYNEQFF	TGCAGCGTTCCAGCAGGGAGGGGATACAATGAGCAGTTCTTC
TRBV7-8	TRBJ2-7	few	-	CASSLGPQGYEQYF	TGTGCCAGCAGCTTAGGGCCTCAGGGCTACGAGCAGTACTTC
TRBV3-1	TRBJ2-5	many	TRBD2	CASSLSQLAGQETQYF	TGTGCCAGCAGCCTTTCCCAACTAGCGGGACAAGAGACCCAGTACTTC
TRBV3-1	TRBJ2-1	-	TRBD2	CASSQDLADGSYNEQFF	TGTGCCAGCAGCCAAGATCTAGCGGACGGGAGCTACAATGAGCAGTTCTTC
TRBV12-3/TRBV12-4	TRBJ2-1	-	TRBD1	CASSWTGGEWDEQFF	TGTGCCAGCAGCTGGACAGGGGGCGAGTGGGATGAGCAGTTCTTC
TRBV20-1	TRBJ1-4	-	-	CSASGPDWREKLFF	TGCAGTGCTAGTGGGCCGGACTGGAGGGAAAAACTGTTTTTT
TRBV25-1	TRBJ2-5	few	-	CASSDLSPLRSQETQYF	TGTGCCAGCAGTGATCTCTCCCCCCTCCGATCCCAAGAGACCCAGTACTTC
TRBV6-6	TRBJ1-2	-	-	CASSPPTGGYTF	TGTGCCAGCAGTCCCCCGACAGGTGGCTACACCTTC
TRBV7-2	TRBJ2-3	many	-	CASSLGGRTDTQYF	TGTGCCAGCAGCTTAGGGGGACGCACAGATACGCAGTATTTT
TRBV15	TRBJ2-3	once	-	CATSRDHTDTQYF	TGTGCCACCAGCAGAGACCACACAGATACGCAGTATTTT
TRBV7-2	TRBJ2-7	-	TRBD1	CASSLGTGGGPYYEQYF	TGTGCCAGCAGCTTAGGGACAGGGGGAGGGCCTTACTACGAGCAGTACTTC
TRBV7-8	TRBJ2-1	few	-	CASSPTRLVGGEQFF	TGTGCCAGCAGCCCCACCCGGCTGGTGGGTGGTGAGCAGTTCTTC
TRBV5-1	TRBJ1-4	few	-	CASSFRSHEKLFF	TGCGCCAGCAGCTTTCGATCGCATGAAAAACTGTTTTTT
TRBV11-2	TRBJ2-2	-	-	CASSLGRGSTGELFF	TGTGCCAGCAGCTTAGGGCGTGGAAGCACCGGGGAGCTGTTTTTT
TRBV7-9	TRBJ1-1	once	-	CASSLGRQSNSEAFF	TGTGCCAGCAGCTTAGGACGACAGAGTAACTCTGAAGCTTTCTTC
TRBV29-1	TRBJ2-1	few	-	CSVPRQSSYNEQFF	TGCAGCGTTCCCAGGCAAAGCTCCTACAATGAGCAGTTCTTC
TRBV5-1	TRBJ1-2	few	-	CASSGDGGGNYGYTF	TGCGCCAGCAGCGGGGACGGAGGGGGTAACTATGGCTACACCTTC
TRBV19	TRBJ2-7	few	-	CASSIGPRGEQYF	TGTGCCAGTAGTATAGGGCCCAGGGGCGAGCAGTACTTC
TRBV5-1	TRBJ1-4	-	TRBD1	CASSPRPGQQNSANEKLFF	TGCGCCAGCAGCCCTAGACCGGGACAGCAGAATTCCGCTAATGAAAAACTGTTTTTT
TRBV6-2/TRBV6-3	TRBJ1-5	few	TRBD1	CASSPTRNRDRGYSNQPQHF	TGTGCCAGCAGCCCTACCCGTAACCGGGACAGGGGATATAGCAATCAGCCCCAGCATTTT
TRBV4-3	TRBJ1-1	few	TRBD1	CASSHSDRGPTEAFF	TGCGCCAGCAGCCACTCCGACAGGGGGCCCACTGAAGCTTTCTTT
TRBV7-9	TRBJ2-1	-	TRBD1	CASSNTGTGTYNEQLF	TGTGCCAGCAGCAATACCGGGACAGGGACCTACAATGAGCAGTTATTC
TRBV12-3/TRBV12-4	TRBJ2-5	many	TRBD1	CASKTGQGTQETQYF	TGTGCCAGCAAGACGGGACAGGGGACCCAAGAGACCCAGTACTTC
TRBV25-1	TRBJ2-7	few	TRBD1	CASSGVPGGSTYEQYF	TGTGCCAGCAGTGGCGTACCAGGGGGCTCAACCTACGAGCAGTACTTC
TRBV20-1	TRBJ1-4	many	-	CSTRSLDEKLFF	TGCAGTACCAGGTCGCTGGATGAAAAACTGTTTTTT
TRBV5-1	TRBJ2-3	few	TRBD2	CASSWGLAKDTQYF	TGCGCCAGCAGCTGGGGACTAGCCAAAGATACGCAGTATTTT
TRBV7-9	TRBJ2-1	few	-	CASSNHREQFF	TGTGCCAGCAGCAATCATCGGGAGCAGTTCTTC
TRBV14	TRBJ2-5	few	TRBD1	CASSQVDRTMETQYF	TGTGCCAGCAGCCAAGTGGACAGGACGATGGAGACCCAGTACTTC